The 27 T cell receptor beta chains given below trace back to one sample, sequenced in a study of blood T cell repertoires in COVID-19. Profiled with immunoSEQ multiplex PCR; TCRdb holds only in-frame clones, not every one. The table lists about 230,000 clones, 84% of them singletons. The sequencing sample was made of peripheral blood. The receptors derive from a middle-aged woman who had recovered from COVID-19.

This clone was counted between two and nine times. The chain joins TRBV18 to TRBJ2-2, with D unresolved. The V and J ends lost 2 bases and 0 bases respectively, with 4 bases between them. The CDR3 length is 14 residues. CDR1 is KGHSH and CDR2 is LQKENI in the germline V gene. The CDR3 reads CASSPSSNTGELFF. The CDR3 DNA sequence: TGTGCCAGCTCACCATCCTCGAACACCGGGGAGCTGTTTTTT. The whole variable domain, remainder taken from reference TRBV18 and TRBJ2-2, is NAGVMQNPRHLVRRRGQEARLRCSPMKGHSHVYWYRQLPEEGLKFMVYLQKENIIDESGMPKERFSAEFPKEGPSILRIQQVVRGDSAAYFCASSPSSNTGELFFGEGSRLTVL.

The rearrangement joins TRBV19 to TRBJ1-2; no clear D gene. From germline, CDR1 is LNHDA and CDR2 SQIVND (reference sequence). Trimming left V 3 bases short and J 6 bases short, with 11 bases between. The CDR3 totals 13 residues. In nucleotides, the CDR3 is TGTGCCAGTAGTATCGGAAGACAAGATGGCTACACCTTC. Residues: CASSIGRQDGYTF.

The rearrangement uses TRBV29-1 and TRBJ2-3, with 9 bases lining up with TRBD2. The germline gives CDR1 SQVTM, CDR2 ANQGSEA. The V segment lost 7 bases and the J segment 2 bases; nucleotides outside the gene matches: 7. The CDR3 spans 14 residues. CDR3 coding DNA: TGCAGCGCAGGGGCGGGGGGGCTCACAGATACGCAGTATTTT. Amino acids: CSAGAGGLTDTQYF.

The V gene is TRBV10-3, the J gene TRBJ1-2; 11 nucleotides match TRBD1. There are 13 residues in the CDR3. The ends lost 10 bases at V and 3 bases at J; junction bases unmatched: 4. Germline loops: CDR1 ENHRY, CDR2 SYGVKD. CDR3 amino acids: CASGGQGDYGYTF. The DNA for the CDR3 is TGTGCCAGCGGGGGACAGGGGGACTATGGCTACACCTTC.

This clone has only a few counts. The genes are TRBV19 and TRBJ1-1; D ambiguous. V was cut by 8 bases and J by 5 bases, with 21 bases left in between. Germline V lookup: CDR1 LNHDA, CDR2 SQIVND (reference sequence). The CDR3 has 15 residues. DNA of the CDR3: TGTGCCAGTCATGTCCGGACTTCCATGGGGACTGAAGCTTTCTTT. It translates to CASHVRTSMGTEAFF.

The genes are TRBV27 and TRBJ1-2, with 12 bases matching TRBD1. CDR1 and CDR2 from the germline V gene are MNHEY and SMNVEV (reference sequence). The CDR3 contains 15 residues. Trimming took 6 bases from V and 4 from J; bases not matched to a gene: 6. CDR3 loop: CASSLGQGAFYGYTF. The CDR3 DNA is TGTGCCAGCAGCCTGGGACAGGGGGCATTCTATGGCTACACCTTC.

This clone was seen a few times. This chain uses TRBV4-3 with TRBJ2-2; 9 bases align to TRBD1. Germline V gene data show CDR1 as LGHNA and CDR2 as YSLEER. V trimming: 0 bases; J trimming: 6 bases; junction bases outside the gene matches: 11. The length of the CDR3 is 18 residues. CDR3 coding DNA: TGCGCCAGCAGCCAAGAGCCCCTGGGGACAGGGACCGCCGGGGAGCTGTTTTTT. Encoded protein: CASSQEPLGTGTAGELFF.

The CDR3 loop reads CASSPGQGANTEAFF. The CDR3 nucleotides are TGCGCCAGCAGTCCGGGACAGGGGGCGAACACTGAAGCTTTCTTT. The chain is built from TRBV10-1 and TRBJ1-1, with TRBD1 matching 12 bases. This CDR3 contains 15 residues. The germline CDR1 and CDR2 sequences are WNHNN and SYGVQD (reference sequence). The J segment lost 1 base and the V segment lost 5 bases, leaving 2 bases of the junction unmatched.

The genes are TRBV3-1 (or the pseudogene TRBV3-2) and TRBJ1-2; D unclear. Trimming cost V 0 bases and J 7 bases, with 9 bases left between them. Germline V gene data show CDR1 as LGHDT and CDR2 as YNNKEL (reference sequence). The CDR3 runs 13 residues. The CDR3 region is CASSQDFEGGYTF. As DNA, the CDR3 is TGTGCCAGCAGCCAAGATTTCGAGGGTGGCTACACCTTC.

This CDR3 is CASSWGDVGRYEQYF. The CDR3 nucleotides are TGCGCCAGCAGCTGGGGGGACGTCGGGCGCTACGAGCAGTACTTC. The chain combines TRBV5-1 with TRBJ2-7; possible D gene TRBD2, 6 bases. Germline lookup yields CDR1 SGHRS and CDR2 YFSETQ. Trimming removed 3 bases from V and 3 bases from J, with 16 bases in between. The CDR3 is 15 residues long.

The chain uses TRBV7-8 and TRBJ1-1; possible D gene TRBD1, 5 bases. V lost 2 bases, J lost 4 bases, and 8 bases lay in between. The CDR3 runs to 13 residues. Germline lookup yields CDR1 SGHVS and CDR2 FQNEAQ. The CDR3 protein is CASSLWGVTEAFF. CDR3 nucleotides: TGTGCCAGCAGCTTATGGGGGGTCACTGAAGCTTTCTTT.

CDR3 DNA: TGTGCCAGCAGCCAAGAGTTCGGGGGGGAAAACATTCAGTACTTC. Residues: CASSQEFGGENIQYF. This sequence joins TRBV4-2 and TRBJ2-4; 8 bases agree with TRBD2. This CDR3 spans 15 amino acids. Trimming at V came to 0 bases and at J to 5 bases, leaving 3 bases not matched to a gene. The germline V gene encodes CDR1 LGHNA and CDR2 YNFKEQ.

The chain has TRBV7-9 and TRBJ2-2, with D possibly TRBD2 on 6 matching bases. Germline V gives CDR1 SEHNR, CDR2 FQNEAQ (reference sequence). V lost 2 bases, J lost 1 base, and 8 bases lay in between. This CDR3 is 15 amino acids long. DNA for the CDR3: TGTGCCAGCAGCTTAAGGGGACTGAACACCGGGGAGCTGTTTTTT. It is translated as CASSLRGLNTGELFF.

This chain links TRBV12-3 or TRBV12-4 with TRBJ2-1; no reliable D call. There are 13 residues in the CDR3. Trimming left V 5 bases short and J 6 bases short, with 11 bases between. CDR3 in DNA: TGTGCCAGCAGTCATCTAGTTACCAATGAGCAGTTCTTC. Translating gives CASSHLVTNEQFF.

The chain joins TRBV6-5 to TRBJ2-1, with 7 bases matching TRBD1. The V gene end was trimmed by 7 bases and the J gene end by 8 bases; junction bases not matched to a gene: 5. Germline CDR1 MNHEY, CDR2 SVGAGI. This CDR3 region has 12 residues. The CDR3 sequence: CASTDRVDEQFF. The CDR3 nucleotides are TGTGCCAGCACAGACAGGGTCGATGAGCAGTTCTTC.

The CDR3 DNA reads as TGTGCCAGCTCACCAGGGGCGGCCTCCAATCAGCCCCAGCATTTT. This codes for CASSPGAASNQPQHF. The rearrangement links TRBV18 to TRBJ1-5, with D perhaps TRBD1 (5 bases). The CDR3 contains 15 residues. Germline values: CDR1 KGHSH, CDR2 LQKENI. The V end lost 2 bases, the J end lost 3 bases, and 11 bases lay between the germline ends.

The rearrangement joins TRBV18 to TRBJ2-3; possible D gene TRBD2, 7 bases. Between the trimmed V and J ends, which lost 2 bases and 2 bases, there was a span of 14 bases. Germline loops: CDR1 KGHSH, CDR2 LQKENI. The CDR3 runs to 16 residues. CDR3 amino acids: CASSPIGGAYTDTQYF. CDR3 DNA: TGTGCCAGCTCACCAATTGGGGGGGCATACACAGATACGCAGTATTTT.

The chain is built from TRBV12-3 or TRBV12-4 and TRBJ2-1; D not resolved. The CDR3 is made up of 11 amino acids. Trimming removed 6 bases from V and 8 bases from J, with 8 bases in between. The CDR3 sequence: CASSPTDEQFF. The CDR3 nucleotides read TGTGCCAGCAGCCCTACCGATGAGCAGTTCTTC.

This clone has a single count. The chain employs TRBV28 and TRBJ1-6; 7 bases are a match to TRBD1. CDR3 length: 14 residues. Unmatched junction bases numbered 7, after V lost 5 bases and J lost 9 bases. CDR1 MDHEN and CDR2 SYDVKM come from the germline V gene. The CDR3 reads CASSRGGAGSPLHF. The DNA for the CDR3 is TGTGCCAGCAGTAGAGGGGGCGCGGGTTCACCCCTCCACTTT.

The gene calls are TRBV5-4 and TRBJ1-3, with 9 bases lining up with TRBD1. CDR1 is SGHNT and CDR2 is YYREEE in the germline V gene (reference sequence). This CDR3 contains 17 residues. Germline trimming cut 0 bases from V and 2 bases from J; bases unmatched to any gene: 6. The CDR3 nucleotides read TGTGCCAGCAGCTTGGGGGACAGGGTTTTTACTGGAAACACCATATATTTT. It codes for CASSLGDRVFTGNTIYF.

This chain uses TRBV9 with TRBJ2-1, with 7 nucleotides matching TRBD1. The CDR3 consists of 18 residues. Trimming took 0 bases from V and 7 from J; bases not matched to a gene: 16. Per germline, CDR1 SGDLS and CDR2 YYNGEE. The CDR3: CASSVAARTGSHGNEQFF. DNA for the CDR3: TGTGCCAGCAGCGTAGCCGCCCGGACAGGCAGTCACGGGAATGAGCAGTTCTTC.

This clone was found once. The chain recombines TRBV7-2 with TRBJ2-2; D remains ambiguous. V dropped 6 bases and J dropped 6 bases, with 11 bases sitting between them. Germline CDR1 is SGHTA and CDR2 is FQGNSA. CDR3 length equals 13 residues. Here the CDR3 DNA reads TGTGCCAGCAGGCAGACCGGGTCCGGGGAGCTGTTTTTT. It translates to CASRQTGSGELFF.

The V call is TRBV2, the J call TRBJ1-5, with 11 bases lining up with TRBD1. Germline lookup yields CDR1 SNHLY and CDR2 FYNNEI. This CDR3 is 18 amino acids long. With V trimmed by 6 bases and J by 6 bases, 16 bases remained unmatched. CDR3 coding DNA: TGTGCCAGCAGCGTTTTAAGAGGACAGGGGGCCATTTCTCAGCCCCAGCATTTT. Translated: CASSVLRGQGAISQPQHF.

This rearrangement joins TRBV7-3 to TRBJ1-1; possibly TRBD1 for D (6 bases). The CDR3 has 13 amino acids. Germline loops: CDR1 SGHTA, CDR2 FQGTGA. V was trimmed by 5 bases and J by 6 bases, leaving 13 bases between them. In DNA form, the CDR3 reads TGTGCCAGCAGCCCCATGACAGGCTCTGAAGCTTTCTTT. As protein: CASSPMTGSEAFF.

The chain combines TRBV19 with TRBJ2-5; 14 positions agree with TRBD2. Germline trimming cut 6 bases from V and 0 bases from J; bases unmatched to any gene: 9. CDR1 is LNHDA, CDR2 SQIVND, per germline (reference sequence). The CDR3 is 18 amino acids. The CDR3: CASSPGLAGGLYQETQYF. CDR3 in DNA: TGTGCCAGTAGCCCTGGACTAGCGGGGGGCCTATACCAAGAGACCCAGTACTTC.

J is TRBJ1-2 and V is TRBV25-1, with 10 bases identical to TRBD1. The CDR3 loop spans 15 amino acids. The germline V gene has CDR1 MGHDK and CDR2 SYGVNS. Trimming removed 1 base from V and 6 bases from J; junction bases left unmatched: 5. The CDR3 spells CASSELVGTGDGYTF. The CDR3 bases are TGTGCCAGCAGTGAATTAGTCGGGACAGGGGATGGCTACACCTTC.

The chain is built from TRBV28 and TRBJ2-7; 7 nucleotides align to TRBD2. This CDR3 is 14 amino acids long. In germline, CDR1 is MDHEN, CDR2 SYDVKM. V shed 5 bases and J 6 bases; nucleotides not matched to a gene: 10. CDR3 amino acids: CASSLRLAAGEQYF. Here the CDR3 DNA reads TGTGCCAGCAGTCTCCGACTAGCCGCGGGCGAGCAGTACTTC.